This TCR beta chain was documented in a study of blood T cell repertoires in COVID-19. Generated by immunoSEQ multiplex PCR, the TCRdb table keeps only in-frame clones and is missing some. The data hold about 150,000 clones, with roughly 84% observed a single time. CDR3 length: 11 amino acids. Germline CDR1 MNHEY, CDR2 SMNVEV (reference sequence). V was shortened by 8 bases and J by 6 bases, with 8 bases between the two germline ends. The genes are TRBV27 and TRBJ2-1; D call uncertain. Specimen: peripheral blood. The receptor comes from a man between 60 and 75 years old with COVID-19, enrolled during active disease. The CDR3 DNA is TGTGCCAGCCAGCCAGGCAATGAGCAGTTCTTC. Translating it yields CASQPGNEQFF.